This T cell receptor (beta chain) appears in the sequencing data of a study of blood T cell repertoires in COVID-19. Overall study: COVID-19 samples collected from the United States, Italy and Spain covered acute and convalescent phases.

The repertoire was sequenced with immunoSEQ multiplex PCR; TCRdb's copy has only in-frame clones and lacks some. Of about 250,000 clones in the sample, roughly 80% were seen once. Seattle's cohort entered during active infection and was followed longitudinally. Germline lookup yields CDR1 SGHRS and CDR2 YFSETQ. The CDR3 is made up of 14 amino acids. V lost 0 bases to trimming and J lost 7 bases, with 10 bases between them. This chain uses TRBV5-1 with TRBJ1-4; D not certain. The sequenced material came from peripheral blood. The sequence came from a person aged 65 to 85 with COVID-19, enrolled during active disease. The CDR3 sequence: CASSLEGRGEKLFF. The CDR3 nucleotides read TGCGCCAGCAGCTTGGAAGGGAGAGGTGAAAAACTGTTTTTT.